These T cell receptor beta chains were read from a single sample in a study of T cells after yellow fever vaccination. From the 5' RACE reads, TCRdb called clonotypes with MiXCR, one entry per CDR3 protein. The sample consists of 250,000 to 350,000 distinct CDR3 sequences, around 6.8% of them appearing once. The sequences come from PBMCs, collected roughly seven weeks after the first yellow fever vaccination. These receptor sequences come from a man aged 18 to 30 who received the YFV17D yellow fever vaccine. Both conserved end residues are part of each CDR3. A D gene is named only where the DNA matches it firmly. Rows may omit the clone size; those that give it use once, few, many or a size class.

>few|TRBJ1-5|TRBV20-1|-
TGCAGTGCTAGAGACCCCATCAATAATCAGCCCCAGCATTTT
CSARDPINNQPQHF
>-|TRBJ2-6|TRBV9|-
TGTGCCAGCAGCGCCCCTAACGCGGTTTCTGGGGCCAACGTCCTGACTTTC
CASSAPNAVSGANVLTF
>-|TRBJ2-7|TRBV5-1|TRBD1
TGCGCCAGCAAAATGGACAGGTGGTCCTACGAGCAGTACTTC
CASKMDRWSYEQYF
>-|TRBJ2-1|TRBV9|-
TGTGCCAGCAGCCCCCGACTATACAATGAGCAGTTCTTC
CASSPRLYNEQFF
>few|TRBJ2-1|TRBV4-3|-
TGCGCCAGCAGCCAAGGTCCGCAAGGCGGCAATGAGCAGTTCTTC
CASSQGPQGGNEQFF
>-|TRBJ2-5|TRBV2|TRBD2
TGTGCCAGCACGCCGGGGGGCCTAGCGGGGGGCGTGTCAGAGACCCAGTACTTC
CASTPGGLAGGVSETQYF
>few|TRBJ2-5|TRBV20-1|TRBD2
TGCAGTGCTAGCTATCTTAGCGGGGGGGCTTCCCAGTACTTC
CSASYLSGGASQYF
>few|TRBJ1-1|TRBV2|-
TGTGCCAGCAGTGAATCGGCAGGGCTAAGGACTGAAGCTTTCTTT
CASSESAGLRTEAFF
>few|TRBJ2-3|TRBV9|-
TGTGCCAGCGACCTAGGTCCGGGTAGCACAGATACGCAGTATTTT
CASDLGPGSTDTQYF
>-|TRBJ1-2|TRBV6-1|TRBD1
TGTGCCAGCAGTGAGACAGGGTATGGCTACACCTTC
CASSETGYGYTF
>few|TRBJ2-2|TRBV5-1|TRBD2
TGCGCCAGCAGCTTGGCTAGCGGGGGGGCCGCAAACACCGGGGAGCTGTTTTTT
CASSLASGGAANTGELFF
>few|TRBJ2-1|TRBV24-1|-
TGTGCCACCAGTGATTTGAGGGGACACAATGAGCAGTTCTTC
CATSDLRGHNEQFF
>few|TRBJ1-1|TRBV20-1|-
TGCAGTGCAAGGACAGTCACTATGAACACTGAAGCTTTCTTT
CSARTVTMNTEAFF
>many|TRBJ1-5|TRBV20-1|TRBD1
TGCAGTGCCGCCTCGGGACAGGGAATACGGTCCCAGCATTTT
CSAASGQGIRSQHF
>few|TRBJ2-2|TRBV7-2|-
TGTGCCAGCAGCCCCGGGTGGACCGGGGAGCTGTTTTTT
CASSPGWTGELFF
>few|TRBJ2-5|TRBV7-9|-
TGTGCCAGCGGACGAGACCTGGGGACCCAGTACTTC
CASGRDLGTQYF
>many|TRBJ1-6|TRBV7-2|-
TGTGCCAGCGCAGCGACCGTCGCGCCCCTCCACTTT
CASAATVAPLHF
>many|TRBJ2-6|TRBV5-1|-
TGCGCCAGCAGCTCAAGATCAACGCGGGGGGCCAACGTCCTGACTTTC
CASSSRSTRGANVLTF
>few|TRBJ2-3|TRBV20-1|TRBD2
TGCAGTGCTAGAGTTCCACTAGCGGGCGCCGGGGGCACAGATACGCAGTATTTT
CSARVPLAGAGGTDTQYF
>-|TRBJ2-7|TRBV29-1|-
TGCAGCATAACCCGCAGGGCCCCCTACGAGCAGTACTTC
CSITRRAPYEQYF
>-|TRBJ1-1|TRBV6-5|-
TGTGCCAGCAGTTATATAAAGACAGGTACTGAAGCTTTCTTT
CASSYIKTGTEAFF
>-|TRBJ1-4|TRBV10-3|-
TGTGCCATCAGGCAGGGATCTAATGAAAAACTGTTTTTT
CAIRQGSNEKLFF
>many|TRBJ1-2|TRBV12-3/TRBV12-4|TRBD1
TGTGCCAGCAGTCCAGGGGGGGCTGGCTACACCTTC
CASSPGGAGYTF
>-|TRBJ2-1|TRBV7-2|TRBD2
TGTGCCAGCAGCCGCCGGGGGGGAAGCTCCTACAATGAGCAGTTCTTC
CASSRRGGSSYNEQFF